These 6 T cell receptor beta chains share one sample of origin, sequenced in a study of lung T cells in sarcoidosis with Löfgren's syndrome. MiXCR, run by TCRdb on the reads, gives a single entry per CDR3 protein. The sample gives about 4,000 distinct CDR3 sequences, approximately 20% of which show up once; around 8.7% is in the top ten. The sample consisted of CD4+ T cells from bronchoalveolar lavage. These receptors came from a human donor with sarcoidosis (Löfgren's syndrome or another form), or a control subject (not recorded which).

Concerning this clonotype itself: One end of the junction does not line up with germline, which may come from a read error. The chain couples TRBV6-2 or TRBV6-3 to TRBJ2-5; D is undetermined. The V gene's germline CDR1 is MNHEY and CDR2 SVGEGT. CDR3 length: 16 amino acids. This CDR3 reads CSSSHSAGSGKETQYF. As DNA, the CDR3 is TGTTCCAGCAGTCACTCGGCTGGGTCTGGTAAAGAGACCCAGTACTTC.

This clonotype has ten or more counts. V is TRBV5-1 and J is TRBJ1-5; D is uncertain. V was shortened by 0 bases and J by 3 bases, with 10 bases between the two germline ends. This CDR3 comprises 15 residues. Germline V gene data show CDR1 as SGHRS and CDR2 as YFSETQ. DNA for the CDR3: TGCGCCAGCAGCTTGGCGGGCCAAGCCAATCAGCCCCAGCATTTT. As protein: CASSLAGQANQPQHF.

This clonotype was counted at least ten times. This chain connects TRBV29-1 to TRBJ2-1; the D call may be TRBD1 or TRBD2 (7 bases each). Germline V CDR1 and CDR2: SQVTM, ANQGSEA. This CDR3 comprises 14 residues. The V end was cut by 5 bases, the J end by 1 base, with 12 bases between. The CDR3 sequence is CSVTQGGSYNEQFF. Written as DNA, the CDR3 is TGCAGCGTTACCCAGGGGGGGTCCTACAATGAGCAGTTCTTC.

This clonotype was detected ten times or more. The V call is TRBV5-4, the J call TRBJ1-2, with D possibly matching TRBD1 (6 bases). Germline V gene sequence: CDR1 SGHNT, CDR2 YYREEE (reference sequence). This CDR3 has 14 residues. Trimming stripped 5 bases from V and 5 bases from J, with 16 bases between. The CDR3 DNA reads TGTGCCAGCAGTTTTCTCCAGGGGAAATATGGCTACACCTTC. It codes for CASSFLQGKYGYTF.

This clonotype was seen only once. CDR3 in amino acids: CASRGGTSGSGDTQYF. In DNA form, the CDR3 reads TGTGCCAGCAGGGGAGGGACTAGCGGGAGTGGTGATACGCAGTATTTT. The chain is built from TRBV6-6 and TRBJ2-3; 14 bases agree with TRBD2. V lost 6 bases and J lost 6; bases outside the gene matches: 8. The germline gives CDR1 MNHNY, CDR2 SVGAGI (reference sequence). This CDR3 comprises 16 residues.

By share of the sample, this clonotype is medium-sized. The rearrangement uses TRBV20-1 and TRBJ2-3; maybe TRBD2 (6 bases). This CDR3 is built from 14 residues. Deletions cut 3 bases from V and 2 bases from J, with 12 bases between. CDR1 DFQATT and CDR2 SNEGSKA come from the germline V gene (reference sequence). CDR3 region: CSARGGVITDTQYF. CDR3 bases: TGCAGTGCTAGGGGCGGGGTAATCACAGATACGCAGTATTTT.